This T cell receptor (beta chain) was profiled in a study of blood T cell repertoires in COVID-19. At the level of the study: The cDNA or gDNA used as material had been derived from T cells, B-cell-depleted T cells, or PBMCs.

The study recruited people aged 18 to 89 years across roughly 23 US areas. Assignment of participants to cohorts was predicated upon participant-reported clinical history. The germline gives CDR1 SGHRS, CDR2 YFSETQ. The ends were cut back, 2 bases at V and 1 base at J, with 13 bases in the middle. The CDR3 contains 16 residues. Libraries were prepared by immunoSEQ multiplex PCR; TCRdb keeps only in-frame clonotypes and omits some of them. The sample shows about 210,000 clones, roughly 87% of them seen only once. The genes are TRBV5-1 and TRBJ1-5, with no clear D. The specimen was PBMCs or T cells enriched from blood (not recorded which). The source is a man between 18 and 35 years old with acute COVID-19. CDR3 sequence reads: CASSFQWLKSNQPQHF. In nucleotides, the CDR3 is TGCGCCAGCAGCTTTCAGTGGTTAAAGAGCAATCAGCCCCAGCATTTT. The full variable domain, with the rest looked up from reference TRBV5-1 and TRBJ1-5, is KAGVTQTPRYLIKTRGQQVTLSCSPISGHRSVSWYQQTPGQGLQFLFEYFSETQRNKGNFPGRFSGRQFSNSRSEMNVSTLELGDSALYLCASSFQWLKSNQPQHFGDGTRLSIL.